The table lists the clone carrying this TCR beta chain with many counts. The germline V gene encodes CDR1 DFQATT and CDR2 SNEGSKA (reference sequence). V was cut by 6 bases and J by 7 bases, with 16 bases left in between. The CDR3 covers 12 residues. The record originates from a study of T-cell reconstitution after alpha-beta-depleted transplantation in children. Molecular barcoding with unique molecular identifiers was used for the TCRbeta library. TCRdb called the PCR reads again in MiXCR, with one record for every CDR3 protein. The sample records almost 500,000 distinct CDR3 sequences, roughly 10% being singletons.

Sequenced material: PBMCs, taken before TCRalphabeta/CD19-depleted stem cell transplant. The sequence was obtained from a child aged 2 to 9 with inherited bone marrow failure, due to receive a stem cell transplant. The chain links TRBV20-1 to TRBJ2-7; D possibly matches TRBD1 or TRBD2 (5 bases each). CDR3 nucleotide sequence: TGCAGTGCGCACGGGACCTCTTGGGAGCAGTACTTC. It specifies CSAHGTSWEQYF.